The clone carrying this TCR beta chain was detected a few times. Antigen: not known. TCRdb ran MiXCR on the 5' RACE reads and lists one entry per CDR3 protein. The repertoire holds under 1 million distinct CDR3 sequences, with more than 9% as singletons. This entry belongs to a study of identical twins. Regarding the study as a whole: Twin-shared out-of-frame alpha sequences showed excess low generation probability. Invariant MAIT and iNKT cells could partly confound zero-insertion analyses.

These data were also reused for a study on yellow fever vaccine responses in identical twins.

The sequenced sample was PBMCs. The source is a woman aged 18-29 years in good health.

The CDR3 region is CASSLDGTADRYGYTF. The DNA of the CDR3 is TGTGCCAGCAGCTTAGACGGGACAGCCGACCGTTATGGCTACACCTTC. The rearrangement links TRBV11-1 to TRBJ1-2, with TRBD1 matching over 7 bases. V lost 1 base to trimming and J lost 5 bases; unmatched junction nucleotides: 10. Germline lookup yields CDR1 SGHAT and CDR2 FQDESV (reference sequence). This CDR3 has 16 amino acids.